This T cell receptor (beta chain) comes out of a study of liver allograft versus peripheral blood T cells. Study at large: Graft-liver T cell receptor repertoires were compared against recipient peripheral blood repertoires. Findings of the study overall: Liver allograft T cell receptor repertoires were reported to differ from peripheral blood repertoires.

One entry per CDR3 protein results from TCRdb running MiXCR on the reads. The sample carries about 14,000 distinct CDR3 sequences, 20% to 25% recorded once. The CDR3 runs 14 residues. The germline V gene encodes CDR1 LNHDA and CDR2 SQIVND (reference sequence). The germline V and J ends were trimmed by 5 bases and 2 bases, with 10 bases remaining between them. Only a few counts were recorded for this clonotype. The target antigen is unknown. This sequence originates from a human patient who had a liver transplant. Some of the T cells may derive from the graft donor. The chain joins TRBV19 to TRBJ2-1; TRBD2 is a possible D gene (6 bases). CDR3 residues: CASSDLATYNEQFF. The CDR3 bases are TGTGCCAGTAGTGACCTAGCGACCTACAATGAGCAGTTCTTC.